One T cell receptor beta chain is described in this entry. Its antigen remains unknown. TCRdb analysed the 5' RACE reads with MiXCR anew, one entry per CDR3 protein. This table holds a few hundred thousand distinct CDR3 sequences, 7% to 10% found once. Germline lookup yields CDR1 LGHNT and CDR2 FRNRAP. The CDR3 covers 14 residues. The V and J ends lost 3 bases and 5 bases, in that order; junction bases with no gene match: 6. This entry belongs to a study of T cells after yellow fever vaccination. In the study overall: For low cell numbers, libraries were made with SMART-Seq v4 Ultra Low Input. Whole-study results and caveats: The secondary T-cell response peaked on day 5, not day 15, but was weaker. The presence of abundant clonotypes contaminating from the bulk population was possible in FACS-sorted repertoires.

The chain carries TRBV12-5 and TRBJ2-7, with 8 bases matching TRBD1. The origin of this receptor is a young man who received the YFV17D yellow fever vaccine. Sequenced here: PBMCs, sampled about 49 days after the first yellow fever vaccination. The CDR3 spells CASGFGQGYHEQYF. The CDR3 region has the DNA TGTGCTAGTGGTTTCGGACAGGGCTACCACGAGCAGTACTTC.